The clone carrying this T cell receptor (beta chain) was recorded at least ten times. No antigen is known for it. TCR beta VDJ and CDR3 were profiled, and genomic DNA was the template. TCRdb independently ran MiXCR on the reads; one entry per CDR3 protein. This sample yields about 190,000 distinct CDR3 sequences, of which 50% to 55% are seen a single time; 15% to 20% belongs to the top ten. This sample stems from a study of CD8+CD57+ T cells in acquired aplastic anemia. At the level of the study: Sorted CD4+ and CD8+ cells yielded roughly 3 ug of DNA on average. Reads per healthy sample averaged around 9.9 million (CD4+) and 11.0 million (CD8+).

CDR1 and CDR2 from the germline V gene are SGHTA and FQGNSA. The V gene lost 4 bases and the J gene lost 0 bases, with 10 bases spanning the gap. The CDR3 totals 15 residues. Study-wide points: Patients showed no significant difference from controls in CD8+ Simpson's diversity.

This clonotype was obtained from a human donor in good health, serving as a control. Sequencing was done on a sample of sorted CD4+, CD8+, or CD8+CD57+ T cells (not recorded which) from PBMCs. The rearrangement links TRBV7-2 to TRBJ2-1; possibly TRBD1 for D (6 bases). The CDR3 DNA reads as TGTGCCAGCAGCTATACAGGGTCCTCCTACAATGAGCAGTTCTTC. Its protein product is CASSYTGSSYNEQFF.